This passage covers 20 T cell receptor beta chains from one sample sequenced in a study of radiotherapy plus CTLA-4 blockade in lung cancer. The data were produced by immunoSEQ multiplex PCR, yet TCRdb's version contains in-frame clones alone and is incomplete. The repertoire holds approximately 60,000 clones, approximately 80% seen once, with around 6.6% in the top ten. The specimen comprised peripheral blood, sampled from a patient treated with radiotherapy plus ipilimumab. All receptors come from a human donor with non-small cell lung cancer whose response to radiotherapy plus ipilimumab could not be evaluated.

The genes are TRBV9 and TRBJ2-2; 7 positions agree with TRBD1. The J segment lost 6 bases and the V segment lost 4 bases, leaving 6 bases of the junction unmatched. CDR3 length: 14 residues. Germline assignment: CDR1 SGDLS and CDR2 YYNGEE. The CDR3: CASSLSGGAGELFF. The CDR3 nucleotides are TGTGCCAGCAGCTTATCAGGGGGTGCCGGGGAGCTGTTTTTT.

This clone was observed a single time. This chain connects TRBV15 to TRBJ2-7, with 8 bases matching TRBD2. V trimming: 6 bases; J trimming: 1 base; junction bases outside the gene matches: 2. The CDR3 has 13 amino acids. The germline V gene encodes CDR1 LNHNV and CDR2 YYDKDF (reference sequence). The CDR3: CATRAGGSYEQYF. CDR3 nucleotides: TGTGCCACCAGGGCGGGGGGTTCCTACGAGCAGTACTTC.

This chain links TRBV13 with TRBJ1-6; a weak D match, TRBD1 (6 bases). This CDR3 contains 14 residues. With 4 bases removed from V and 6 bases from J, the gap between germline ends came to 10 bases. Per germline, CDR1 PRHDT and CDR2 FYEKMQ (reference sequence). CDR3 DNA sequence: TGTGCCAGCAGCTCACAGGGCCGTAATTCACCCCTCCACTTT. It is translated as CASSSQGRNSPLHF.

V usage is TRBV4-1 and J usage is TRBJ2-7; TRBD2 aligns across 9 bases. Germline V gives CDR1 MGHRA, CDR2 YSYEKL. After removal of 0 bases from V and 2 bases from J, the junction contained 5 bases not matched to a gene. This CDR3 contains 16 residues. The CDR3 nucleotides are TGCGCCAGCAGCCAAGAGAGCTCTAGCGGGACCTACGAGCAGTACTTC. Amino acid sequence: CASSQESSSGTYEQYF.

This clone appeared a single time. The genes are TRBV7-8 and TRBJ2-5; a weak D match, TRBD2 (6 bases). The DNA end is a closer match to TRBJ2-7, so the J assignment may be wrong. The germline V gene encodes CDR1 SGHVS and CDR2 FQNEAQ. CDR3 length equals 14 residues. The CDR3 is CASTIERRVYEQYF. As DNA, the CDR3 is TGTGCCAGCACCATTGAGAGGAGGGTCTACGAGCAGTACTTC.

The chain combines TRBV5-6 with TRBJ2-5; 10 bases are a match to TRBD2. Trimming took 2 bases from V and 1 from J; bases not matched to a gene: 11. CDR1 and CDR2 from the germline V gene are SGHDT and YYEEEE. The CDR3 is 18 amino acids. The CDR3 loop reads CASSLTPWGTSAQETQYF. The CDR3 DNA reads TGTGCCAGCAGCTTAACCCCCTGGGGGACTAGCGCCCAAGAGACCCAGTACTTC.

This clone was detected only once. The chain recombines TRBV10-2 with TRBJ2-5, with TRBD2 matching 14 bases. CDR1 and CDR2 (germline): WSHSY, SAAADI. V was pared by 8 bases and J by 4 bases, with 9 bases of the junction left unmatched. The CDR3 sequence is 16 residues long. Here the CDR3 DNA reads TGCGCCAGCTCCGGCGGGGGACTAGCGGGGGCAGAGACCCAGTACTTC. Residues: CASSGGGLAGAETQYF.

The chain has TRBV5-1 and TRBJ1-1; 8 bases map to TRBD1. The CDR3 is made up of 20 amino acids. Germline CDR1 SGHRS, CDR2 YFSETQ. V lost 0 bases, J lost 0 bases, and 16 bases stayed unmatched. The CDR3 protein is CASSLDVVGRQGLLNTEAFF. The CDR3 nucleotides are TGCGCCAGCAGCTTGGACGTGGTGGGCCGACAGGGGCTCTTGAACACTGAAGCTTTCTTT.

This chain joins TRBV6-1 and TRBJ1-3; D remains unclear. CDR3 length: 15 residues. V was clipped by 5 bases and J by 0 bases, with 11 bases between them. The germline CDR1 and CDR2 sequences are MNHNS and SASEGT. The CDR3 loop reads CASSPTRVSGNTIYF. CDR3 coding DNA: TGTGCCAGCAGTCCGACTAGGGTCTCTGGAAACACCATATATTTT.

The chain's CDR3 is CASSVQGWVGDTEAFF. CDR3 DNA: TGCGCCAGCAGCGTCCAGGGATGGGTTGGGGACACTGAAGCTTTCTTT. The genes are TRBV5-1 and TRBJ1-1; D is perhaps TRBD1 (5 bases). CDR1 and CDR2 (germline): SGHRS, YFSETQ. Trimming removed 4 bases at V and 3 bases at J, with 19 bases between. CDR3 length equals 16 residues.

This clone was recorded once. The conserved closing phenylalanine or tryptophan is absent in this CDR3, likely reflecting a read error. It is unclear where the CDR3 begins or ends on the DNA, so no DNA is shown, and the CDR3 is as TCRdb lists it. The chain couples TRBV7-9 to TRBJ1-2. Including both end residues, the CDR3 is 10 amino acids long. Germline-derived CDR1 and CDR2 are SEHNR and FQNEAQ (reference sequence). CDR3 loop: CASSLANSLL.

The gene calls are TRBV21-1 and TRBJ1-5; TRBD1 is the table's D call, not checked against the DNA. TRBV21-1 counts as a pseudogene. The CDR3 has 15 amino acids. CDR3 sequence reads: CASRKDTTSNQPQHF. CDR3 sequence (DNA): TGTGCCAGCAGGAAAGACACGACAAGCAATCAGCCCCAGCATTTT.

This clone was detected a few times. The rearrangement uses TRBV7-2 and TRBJ2-3, with D possibly matching TRBD1 (5 bases). V was clipped by 0 bases and J by 1 base, with 17 bases between them. The CDR3 length is 18 residues. Germline V lookup: CDR1 SGHTA, CDR2 FQGNSA. The CDR3, as DNA: TGTGCCAGCAGCTTAGCGCGGCAGGGATTAGGTGGCACAGATACGCAGTATTTT. Translated, it gives CASSLARQGLGGTDTQYF.

The chain links TRBV28 to TRBJ1-1; possible D gene TRBD1, 5 bases. Trimming removed 6 bases from V and 7 bases from J, with 12 bases in between. This CDR3 comprises 12 residues. Germline CDR1 is MDHEN and CDR2 is SYDVKM. Here the CDR3 DNA reads TGTGCCAGCAGACTCAGGGATTATGAAGCTTTCTTT. This codes for CASRLRDYEAFF.

This chain joins TRBV7-2 and TRBJ2-7, with 7 bases lining up with TRBD2. J lost 3 bases, V lost 6 bases, and 11 bases had no gene match. This CDR3 has 15 residues. Germline lookup yields CDR1 SGHTA and CDR2 FQGNSA. The CDR3 region has the DNA TGTGCCAGCAGTTCTTGGGGGGGGACTCGCTACGAGCAGTACTTC. Protein product: CASSSWGGTRYEQYF.

The rearrangement links TRBV5-1 to TRBJ1-4; possibly TRBD1 for D (6 bases). The CDR3 extends over 17 amino acids. V lost 0 bases to trimming and J lost 7 bases, with 19 bases between them. Germline lookup yields CDR1 SGHRS and CDR2 YFSETQ. The CDR3 DNA follows: TGCGCCAGCAGCTTGGGGTCCCGCCAGGGGCAGGGTGAAAAACTGTTTTTT. Its protein is CASSLGSRQGQGEKLFF.

The chain uses TRBV19 and TRBJ1-4; 9 bases align to TRBD1. V gave up 3 bases and J gave up 8 bases; unmatched junction bases: 10. Germline values: CDR1 LNHDA, CDR2 SQIVND (reference sequence). This CDR3 region has 16 residues. CDR3 residues: CASSIYTNRGQEKLFF. DNA for the CDR3: TGTGCCAGTAGTATTTACACGAACAGGGGGCAAGAAAAACTGTTTTTT.

In this sample, this clone turned up a few times. The genes are TRBV7-9 and TRBJ2-1, with TRBD2 as a possible D gene (5 bases). The CDR3 covers 14 residues. CDR1 is SEHNR and CDR2 is FQNEAQ in the germline V gene (reference sequence). V was trimmed by 5 bases and J by 7 bases, leaving 15 bases between them. The CDR3 reads CASSPGLRGNEQFF. The CDR3 bases are TGTGCCAGCAGCCCAGGACTTCGCGGGAATGAGCAGTTCTTC.

The rearrangement links TRBV28 to TRBJ2-1; a weak D match, TRBD1 (6 bases). Trimming stripped 5 bases from V and 8 bases from J, with 19 bases between. The CDR3 covers 15 residues. CDR1 and CDR2 (germline): MDHEN, SYDVKM. The CDR3 loop reads CASSPSGARYYEQFF. As DNA, the CDR3 is TGTGCCAGCAGTCCATCAGGGGCACGGTACTATGAGCAGTTCTTC.

The chain uses TRBV11-2 and TRBJ1-2; D may be TRBD1 (6 bases). This CDR3 is built from 14 residues. With 6 bases removed from V and 0 bases from J, the gap between germline ends came to 11 bases. Germline V gives CDR1 SGHAT, CDR2 FQNNGV. CDR3 residues: CASRRDTSNYGYTF. The CDR3 DNA sequence: TGTGCCAGCAGACGGGACACATCTAACTATGGCTACACCTTC.